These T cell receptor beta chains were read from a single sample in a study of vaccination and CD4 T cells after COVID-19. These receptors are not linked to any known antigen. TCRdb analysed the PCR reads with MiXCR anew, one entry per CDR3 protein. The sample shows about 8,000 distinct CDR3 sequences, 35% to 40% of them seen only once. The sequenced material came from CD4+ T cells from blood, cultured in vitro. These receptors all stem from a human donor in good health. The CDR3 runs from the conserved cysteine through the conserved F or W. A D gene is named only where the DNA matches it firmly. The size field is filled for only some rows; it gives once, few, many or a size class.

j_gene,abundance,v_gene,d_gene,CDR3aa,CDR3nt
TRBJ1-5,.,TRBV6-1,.,CASAPWSNQPQHF,TGTGCCAGCGCTCCGTGGAGCAATCAGCCCCAGCATTTT
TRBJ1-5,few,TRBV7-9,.,CASSLGSSYSNQPQHF,TGTGCCAGCAGCTTGGGCAGTTCCTATAGCAATCAGCCCCAGCATTTT
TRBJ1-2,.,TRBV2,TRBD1,CARGLGTGNGYTF,TGTGCCAGGGGTCTCGGGACAGGGAATGGCTACACCTTC
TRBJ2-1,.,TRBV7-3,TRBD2,CASSLYPSGGYNEQFF,TGTGCCAGCAGCCTATACCCTAGCGGGGGGTACAATGAGCAGTTCTTC
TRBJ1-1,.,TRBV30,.,CAWMRGWGEAFF,TGTGCCTGGATGCGGGGCTGGGGTGAAGCTTTCTTT
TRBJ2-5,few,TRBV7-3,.,CASSFGPRGNQETQYF,TGTGCCAGCAGCTTCGGACCTCGGGGTAACCAAGAGACCCAGTACTTC
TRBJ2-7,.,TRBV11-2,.,CASSPPGQTYEQYF,TGTGCCAGCAGCCCCCCTGGACAGACCTACGAGCAGTACTTC
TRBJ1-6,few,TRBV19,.,CASSIGDGVNSPLHF,TGTGCCAGTAGTATTGGAGACGGAGTAAATTCACCCCTCCACTTT
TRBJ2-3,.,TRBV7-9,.,CASSLGRAATDTQYF,TGTGCCAGCAGCTTGGGCCGGGCGGCCACAGATACGCAGTATTTT
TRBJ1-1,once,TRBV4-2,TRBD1,CASSRTPGQGARDTEAFF,TGTGCCAGCAGCCGAACCCCGGGACAGGGGGCGAGGGACACTGAAGCTTTCTTT
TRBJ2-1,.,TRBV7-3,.,CASSLTGGPGNEQFF,TGTGCCAGCAGCTTAACTGGGGGACCAGGGAATGAGCAGTTCTTC
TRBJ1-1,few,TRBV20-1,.,CSAKRQAAEAFF,TGCAGTGCTAAACGACAGGCAGCTGAAGCTTTCTTT
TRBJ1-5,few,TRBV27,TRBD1,CASSLGQGGKPQHF,TGTGCCAGCAGTCTTGGACAGGGGGGGAAGCCCCAGCATTTT